These T cell receptor beta chains were read from a single sample in a study of cytomegalovirus exposure and HLA in healthy donors. Assay used: immunoSEQ multiplex PCR; TCRdb lists only in-frame clones, some missing. The data contain over 150,000 clones, 77% of them singletons. Specimen: PBMCs. All receptors come from a woman aged 55-69 years in good health and CMV-seropositive. The CDR3 runs from the conserved cysteine through the conserved F or W. The order of the fields is CDR3 DNA, CDR3 protein, CDR3 length, V gene, J gene, clone size, D gene. A D gene is named only where the DNA matches it firmly. Only some rows state a clone size, as once, few, many or a class for expanded clones.

TGTGCCAGCAGCTTATATTACAACGGGGAGCAGTACTTC,CASSLYYNGEQYF,13,TRBV7-3,TRBJ2-7,NA,NA
TGTGCCAGCAGTTTAGTTCTGGCAGGGGGAGGCTACACCTTC,CASSLVLAGGGYTF,14,TRBV28,TRBJ1-2,NA,TRBD1
TGTGCCAGCAGCCAAACTAGTACAGATACGCAGTATTTT,CASSQTSTDTQYF,13,TRBV4-2,TRBJ2-3,few,NA
TGTGCCAGCAGCTCAATGCAGGGATACGAGCAGTACTTC,CASSSMQGYEQYF,13,TRBV7-9,TRBJ2-7,NA,NA
TGTGCCAGCAGCCAAAGAGGGGGTTCCTACAATGAGCAGTTCTTC,CASSQRGGSYNEQFF,15,TRBV14,TRBJ2-1,NA,NA
TGCGCCAGCAGCTTGGGACTAGCGGGGGGGCATAGTGAGCAGTTCTTC,CASSLGLAGGHSEQFF,16,TRBV5-1,TRBJ2-1,NA,TRBD2
TGTGCCAGCAGCCAAGACAGGGGTAACTACAATGAGCAGTTCTTC,CASSQDRGNYNEQFF,15,TRBV7-2,TRBJ2-1,few,TRBD1
TGTGCCAGCAGCTTGAGGTCCGGGACAGGGGCAAATGAAAAACTGTTTTTT,CASSLRSGTGANEKLFF,17,TRBV5-4,TRBJ1-4,NA,TRBD1
TGTGCCAGCAGTTCGACCAGGGACAGGTCCCCGTACGAGCAGTACTTC,CASSSTRDRSPYEQYF,16,TRBV6-6,TRBJ2-7,NA,TRBD1
TGTGCCAGCAGCTTAGGGGGAGTGAACACTGAAGCTTTCTTT,CASSLGGVNTEAFF,14,TRBV7-2,TRBJ1-1,NA,NA
TGTGCCAGCAGCTCCTCCGGGGGGGGGCGAGGAAACACCATATATTTT,CASSSSGGGRGNTIYF,16,TRBV7-9,TRBJ1-3,NA,NA
TGTGCCAGCAGTGACAGGATCCGAGCCACAGATACGCAGTATTTT,CASSDRIRATDTQYF,15,TRBV2,TRBJ2-3,NA,NA
TGTGCCAGCAGCCAACTAGTGAACTCCTACAATGAGCAGTTCTTC,CASSQLVNSYNEQFF,15,TRBV5-6,TRBJ2-1,few,NA
TGTGCCACCCGGGACAGGGAAAATTCACCCCTCCACTTT,CATRDRENSPLHF,13,TRBV10-3,TRBJ1-6,NA,TRBD1
TGCGCCAGCAGCCAAGATTCCGACATTCAGTACTTC,CASSQDSDIQYF,12,TRBV4-3,TRBJ2-4,NA,NA
TGTGCCAGCAGCTCATACGCGGGAGTAGGAACCGGGGAGCTGTTTTTT,CASSSYAGVGTGELFF,16,TRBV7-3,TRBJ2-2,NA,TRBD2
TGTGCCAGCAGCACTTCCTGGGGGGGGACCGGGGAGCTGTTTTTT,CASSTSWGGTGELFF,15,TRBV7-2,TRBJ2-2,NA,TRBD2
TGCGCCAGCAGCTTGGGGGGACTAGCGGGAGGGCCAAAGATTTCCTACAATGAGCAGTTCTTC,CASSLGGLAGGPKISYNEQFF,21,TRBV5-1,TRBJ2-1,few,TRBD2
TGTGCCACCAGCAGAGATGGGACAGGGTCAGGCGGGGAGCTGTTTTTT,CATSRDGTGSGGELFF,16,TRBV15,TRBJ2-2,NA,TRBD1
TGTGCCAGTAGTATACAGGGCCCCAACACTGAAGCTTTCTTT,CASSIQGPNTEAFF,14,TRBV19,TRBJ1-1,few,NA
TGTGCCAGCAGCCCTACCCGCAGGGATTTGAACACTGAAGCTTTCTTT,CASSPTRRDLNTEAFF,16,TRBV7-3,TRBJ1-1,NA,NA
TGTGCCAGCAGCCCCGAGAGAAACCTTATGAACACTGAAGCTTTCTTT,CASSPERNLMNTEAFF,16,TRBV5-6,TRBJ1-1,NA,NA
TGTGCCAGCAGCCCCGGTCCAGATACGCAGTATTTT,CASSPGPDTQYF,12,TRBV7-9,TRBJ2-3,NA,NA
TGCGCCAGCAGTCATATAACAGGGGTCATCGCCTACGAGCAGTACTTC,CASSHITGVIAYEQYF,16,TRBV23-1,TRBJ2-7,NA,TRBD1
TGTGCCAGCAGTTCAATCCCTCCCATGGCGGGGAGCACAGATACGCAGTATTTT,CASSSIPPMAGSTDTQYF,18,TRBV5-4,TRBJ2-3,NA,NA
TGTGCCAGTGGAACCGGGACTAGCGGGAGAGGATACGAGCAGTACTTC,CASGTGTSGRGYEQYF,16,TRBV19,TRBJ2-7,few,TRBD2
TGTGCCAGCAGCAGACAAGGGGGGGCGGACTACGAGCAGTACTTC,CASSRQGGADYEQYF,15,TRBV9,TRBJ2-7,NA,NA
TGTTTCAAGCAGAAGGCGGCATACGAGCAGTACTTC,CFKQKAAYEQYF,12,TRBV5-4,TRBJ2-7,NA,NA
TGCAGCGTTGAACTACTAGCGGGAGTAGGAGAGACCCAGTACTTC,CSVELLAGVGETQYF,15,TRBV29-1,TRBJ2-5,NA,TRBD2
TGTGCCACCAGCGGGGCAGGGGAATACTATGGCTACACCTTC,CATSGAGEYYGYTF,14,TRBV15,TRBJ1-2,NA,NA
TGTGCCAGCAGCGTAGAGGGACAGCCGACCAGCACAGATACGCAGTATTTT,CASSVEGQPTSTDTQYF,17,TRBV9,TRBJ2-3,once,TRBD1
TGCGCCAGCAGTCGGGACTCCACGGGCGGGTGGGAGCAGTTCTTC,CASSRDSTGGWEQFF,15,TRBV5-1,TRBJ2-1,NA,NA
TGTGCCAGCAGTTACCCCCCGGGGAGGTACTACAATGAGCAGTTCTTC,CASSYPPGRYYNEQFF,16,TRBV6-6,TRBJ2-1,NA,NA
TGTGCCAGCAGCTGGTCCACAGGTCGCGAGCAGTACTTC,CASSWSTGREQYF,13,TRBV5-6,TRBJ2-7,few,NA
TGTGCCAGCAGTTACGCCGGGAGTTTGAAGACCCAGTACTTC,CASSYAGSLKTQYF,14,TRBV6-5,TRBJ2-5,NA,NA
TGTGCCACCAGCAGAGATCGTGGGGGGACTTCCTACGAGCAGTACTTC,CATSRDRGGTSYEQYF,16,TRBV15,TRBJ2-7,NA,NA
TGTGCCAGCAGTTACTCTCCTGCACTGCGGGCCAACGTCCTGACTTTC,CASSYSPALRANVLTF,16,TRBV6-5,TRBJ2-6,NA,NA
TGTGCCAGCAGTCTTAATGAGCAGTTCTTC,CASSLNEQFF,10,TRBV28,TRBJ2-1,NA,NA
TGTGCCAGTACCCCGGGTCCTAACTATGGCTACACCTTC,CASTPGPNYGYTF,13,TRBV19,TRBJ1-2,NA,NA
TGTGCCAGCAGCTTATCTCTAGCGGGGGTCCAAGAGACCCAGTACTTC,CASSLSLAGVQETQYF,16,TRBV7-2,TRBJ2-5,NA,TRBD2
TGTGCCAGCTCACCCCGGGACAGCGATGGCTACACCTTC,CASSPRDSDGYTF,13,TRBV18,TRBJ1-2,NA,TRBD1
TGTGCCAGCAGCTTAGCGCCAGGGGGAGAGACCCAGTACTTC,CASSLAPGGETQYF,14,TRBV7-6,TRBJ2-5,few,TRBD1
TGCAGCGTTGGAAGAGGGACAGGGGGTGATGAGCAGTTCTTC,CSVGRGTGGDEQFF,14,TRBV29-1,TRBJ2-1,NA,TRBD1
TGTGCCAGCTCACCACCGCCAGGCCACTCTGGAAACACCATATATTTT,CASSPPPGHSGNTIYF,16,TRBV18,TRBJ1-3,NA,NA
TGTGCCAGTCACTGGGGGCCGGGAAGGGATGGCTACACCTTC,CASHWGPGRDGYTF,14,TRBV28,TRBJ1-2,NA,NA